Presented here are 32 T cell receptor beta chains from one specimen sequenced in a study of radiation and T cells in renal cell carcinoma (dated by TCRdb to 2018 to 2021). The library was obtained by the immunoSEQ multiplex PCR assay. The table comes from immuneACCESS by way of TCRdb, which keeps in-frame sequences with V and J called. Part of the clones is missing from these tables; in studies checked, under half for an unresolved V gene and the rest for unknown reasons. The sample profile shows approximately 110,000 clones; roughly 85% of them were found once. Around 3% of the sample belongs to the ten largest clones. The sample's time point, from its label and the paper: baseline pretreatment blood. Explained via the paper, the treatment or condition label denotes: 15 Gy SBRT to primary tumor, nephrectomy 4 weeks later. The specimen comprised blood, sampled from a patient whose treatment included radiotherapy and nephrectomy. The receptors shown here come from a woman aged 60-75 years with renal cell carcinoma.

The chain recombines TRBV28 with TRBJ1-2; D is unclear. CDR3 length: 13 amino acids. Trimming removed 6 bases from V and 4 bases from J, with 12 bases in between. Germline V gene sequence: CDR1 MDHEN, CDR2 SYDVKM. CDR3 bases: TGTGCCAGCAGCCCTCGAGCCGTCTATGGCTACACCTTC. Protein: CASSPRAVYGYTF.

The V call is TRBV5-1, the J call TRBJ2-5; D gene unclear. The DNA end favors TRBJ2-7, so the J call may be wrong. Germline V lookup: CDR1 SGHRS, CDR2 YFSETQ. This CDR3 contains 14 residues. CDR3 bases: TGCGCCAGCAGCTCTAGTCTCGCTCCTGACGAGCAGTACTTC. It is translated as CASSSSLAPDEQYF.

The chain joins TRBV9 to TRBJ1-2; weak D call: TRBD1 (5 bases). V lost 0 bases, J lost 4 bases, and 16 bases lay in between. CDR1 is SGDLS and CDR2 is YYNGEE in the germline V gene. There are 16 residues in the CDR3. CDR3 in amino acids: CASSVDPGPDGYGYTF. DNA of the CDR3: TGTGCCAGCAGCGTAGACCCAGGGCCCGACGGCTATGGCTACACCTTC. The variable domain in full, completed from reference TRBV9 and TRBJ1-2, reads DSGVTQTPKHLITATGQRVTLRCSPRSGDLSVYWYQQSLDQGLQFLIQYYNGEERAKGNILERFSAQQFPDLHSELNLSSLELGDSALYFCASSVDPGPDGYGYTFGSGTRLTVV.

The gene calls are TRBV2 and TRBJ1-1, with D unclear. The CDR3 is 13 amino acids. Germline CDR1 is SNHLY and CDR2 is FYNNEI. Trimming left V 7 bases short and J 3 bases short, with 12 bases between. The CDR3 coding sequence is TGTGCCAGCACCCCTATCCACGACACTGAAGCTTTCTTT. Translated, it gives CASTPIHDTEAFF. The full variable domain, with the rest looked up from reference TRBV2 and TRBJ1-1, is EPEVTQTPSHQVTQMGQEVILRCVPISNHLYFYWYRQILGQKVEFLVSFYNNEISEKSEIFDDQFSVERPDGSNFTLKIRSTKLEDSAMYFCASTPIHDTEAFFGQGTRLTVV.

The J gene is TRBJ1-1, the V gene TRBV7-8; weak D call: TRBD1 (6 bases). Trimming pared 3 bases from V and 1 base from J, leaving 12 bases between. This CDR3 has 15 amino acids. CDR1 SGHVS and CDR2 FQNEAQ come from the germline V gene. The CDR3 is CASSFSRTANTEAFF. CDR3 sequence (DNA): TGTGCCAGCAGCTTCAGCCGGACAGCGAACACTGAAGCTTTCTTT.

The chain couples TRBV7-3 to TRBJ2-2; TRBD2 aligns across 8 bases. The V gene's germline CDR1 is SGHTA and CDR2 FQGTGA. V was clipped by 5 bases and J by 4 bases; unmatched bases: 6. The CDR3 is 15 amino acids. CDR3 loop: CASSREGTTTGELFF. The CDR3 DNA reads TGTGCCAGCAGCCGGGAGGGGACTACCACCGGGGAGCTGTTTTTT. Looking up the rest from reference TRBV7-3 and TRBJ2-2 gives the full variable domain: GAGVSQTPSNKVTEKGKYVELRCDPISGHTALYWYRQSLGQGPEFLIYFQGTGAADDSGLPNDRFFAVRPEGSVSTLKIQRTERGDSAVYLCASSREGTTTGELFFGEGSRLTVL.

The V gene is TRBV19, the J gene TRBJ1-5, with 10 positions matching TRBD1. The germline V gene has CDR1 LNHDA and CDR2 SQIVND (reference sequence). V lost 9 bases to trimming and J lost 9 bases; unmatched junction nucleotides: 11. The CDR3 has 14 residues. The CDR3 coding sequence is TGTGCCAGCTCCGGACAGGGGGTCCCGGGGCCCCAGCATTTT. It translates to CASSGQGVPGPQHF.

This clone was observed a few times. This chain uses TRBV6-5 with TRBJ2-6; tentatively, D is TRBD1 or TRBD2 (5 bases each). V shed 6 bases and J shed 2 bases, with 5 bases lying between them. Germline V gene data show CDR1 as MNHEY and CDR2 as SVGAGI. This CDR3 has 13 amino acids. The CDR3 DNA reads TGTGCCAGCAGGGGGGCTGGGGCCAACGTCCTGACTTTC. Translated: CASRGAGANVLTF.

This clone rates as medium-sized. This chain uses TRBV18 with TRBJ1-5; no reliable D call. The CDR3 has 16 amino acids. Between the trimmed V and J ends, which lost 3 bases and 2 bases, there was a span of 14 bases. The germline V gene encodes CDR1 KGHSH and CDR2 LQKENI. The CDR3 is CASSPSPAQGNQPQHF. The CDR3 bases are TGTGCCAGCTCACCCAGCCCCGCTCAAGGCAATCAGCCCCAGCATTTT.

This clone occurred once. The rearrangement uses TRBV27 and TRBJ1-2, with TRBD1 matching over 7 bases. The germline V gene encodes CDR1 MNHEY and CDR2 SMNVEV (reference sequence). The CDR3 totals 12 residues. V lost 10 bases, J lost 8 bases, and 10 bases stayed unmatched. The CDR3 nucleotides are TGTGCCACTTCGGACAGGTCGGGGGGCTACACCTTC. It specifies CATSDRSGGYTF.

On this clone itself: Sequence at one end of the junction differs from germline and may be a read error. This chain connects TRBV7-7 to TRBJ2-3; tentative D call: TRBD2 (6 bases). This CDR3 has 14 residues. Germline lookup yields CDR1 SSHAT and CDR2 FNYEAQ (reference sequence). The CDR3 DNA is TGTGCTAGCAGCTTAGGGAGGACCGCGGATACGCAGTATTTT. This encodes CASSLGRTADTQYF.

The V gene is TRBV7-2, the J gene TRBJ2-5, with 8 bases identical to TRBD2. J gave up 2 bases and V 5 bases, and 16 bases lay outside the gene matches. The CDR3 is made up of 18 amino acids. The germline V gene encodes CDR1 SGHTA and CDR2 FQGNSA. The CDR3 is CASSPPLAGAAHQETQYF. Here the CDR3 DNA reads TGTGCCAGCAGCCCCCCTCTAGCGGGTGCCGCCCATCAAGAGACCCAGTACTTC.

The rearrangement links TRBV5-6 to TRBJ1-2; weak D call: TRBD1 (6 bases). Trimming pared 4 bases from V and 8 bases from J, leaving 15 bases between. Per germline, CDR1 SGHDT and CDR2 YYEEEE. This CDR3 has 13 residues. The CDR3 protein is CASSPPTGLGYTF. For the CDR3, the DNA is TGTGCCAGCAGCCCCCCGACAGGACTGGGCTACACCTTC.

This clone was seen repeatedly, ten times or more. The V gene is TRBV5-6, the J gene TRBJ2-7; perhaps TRBD1 as D (6 bases). V was clipped by 0 bases and J by 1 base, with 8 bases between them. CDR1 and CDR2 (germline): SGHDT, YYEEEE. The CDR3 has 14 residues. The chain's CDR3 is CASSLGGQSYEQYF. CDR3 bases: TGTGCCAGCAGCTTGGGAGGACAGTCCTACGAGCAGTACTTC.

The chain is built from TRBV7-9 and TRBJ2-7; the D call may be TRBD1 or TRBD2 (5 bases each). This CDR3 comprises 15 residues. The germline V and J ends were trimmed by 0 bases and 3 bases, with 12 bases remaining between them. Germline V gene data show CDR1 as SEHNR and CDR2 as FQNEAQ (reference sequence). The CDR3 sequence: CASSLASGLLYEQYF. DNA of the CDR3: TGTGCCAGCAGCTTAGCGTCGGGGCTCCTCTACGAGCAGTACTTC.

This chain links TRBV5-5 with TRBJ2-3, with 9 bases that match TRBD1. CDR3 length: 15 amino acids. V shed 3 bases and J 2 bases; nucleotides not matched to a gene: 4. Germline CDR1 is SGHKS and CDR2 is YYEKEE (reference sequence). The CDR3 spells CASSSGTGNTDTQYF. The CDR3 bases are TGTGCCAGCAGCTCCGGGACAGGGAACACAGATACGCAGTATTTT.

The chain combines TRBV11-2 with TRBJ2-7; tentative D call: TRBD2 (5 bases). The CDR3 extends over 14 amino acids. Per germline, CDR1 SGHAT and CDR2 FQNNGV. The V and J ends lost 2 bases and 5 bases respectively, with 13 bases between them. CDR3 in DNA: TGTGCCAGCAGCTTATGGTCGACCGGGAACGAGCAGTACTTC. This encodes CASSLWSTGNEQYF.

The chain couples TRBV27 to TRBJ1-5; TRBD1 might be the D (5 bases). The germline gives CDR1 MNHEY, CDR2 SMNVEV (reference sequence). The CDR3 is 15 amino acids. The V gene lost 4 bases and the J gene lost 9 bases, with 19 bases spanning the gap. In DNA, the CDR3 is TGTGCCAGCAGTTCACTTCAGGGCAGGTTGTGGCCCCAGCATTTT. This encodes CASSSLQGRLWPQHF.

The genes are TRBV2 and TRBJ1-2; a weak D match, TRBD1 (5 bases). Germline V gene lookup returns CDR1 SNHLY and CDR2 FYNNEI. CDR3 length: 17 amino acids. V was cut by 3 bases and J by 4 bases, with 21 bases left in between. CDR3: CASSERGSRTSVYGYTF. The CDR3 coding sequence is TGTGCCAGCAGTGAGCGGGGGAGCCGTACGAGTGTCTATGGCTACACCTTC.

The chain recombines TRBV7-3 with TRBJ2-3, with D maybe TRBD1 (5 bases). The CDR3 is 13 residues long. CDR1 and CDR2 from the germline V gene are SGHTA and FQGTGA. Trimming stripped 6 bases from V and 8 bases from J, with 15 bases between. CDR3 loop: CASSRPGLVTQYF. For the CDR3, the DNA is TGTGCCAGCAGTCGCCCAGGGTTGGTTACGCAGTATTTT.

This clone was recorded only once. This chain links TRBV5-1 with TRBJ2-1; TRBD1 aligns across 9 bases. Germline CDR1 reads SGHRS; CDR2 reads YFSETQ. V lost 7 bases and J lost 4; bases outside the gene matches: 6. The length of the CDR3 is 14 residues. The CDR3 here is CASQGQGGYNEQFF. The DNA of the CDR3 is TGCGCCAGCCAGGGACAGGGAGGTTACAATGAGCAGTTCTTC.

The V and J genes are TRBV28 and TRBJ1-2; 7 bases line up with TRBD1. CDR1 is MDHEN, CDR2 SYDVKM, per germline. V lost 0 bases, J lost 2 bases, and 3 bases stayed unmatched. The CDR3 is 15 amino acids. The CDR3 spells CASSLWEGANYGYTF. CDR3 coding DNA: TGTGCCAGCAGTTTATGGGAGGGGGCGAACTATGGCTACACCTTC.

V gene TRBV18 combines with J gene TRBJ1-3, with D uncertain. The germline V gene encodes CDR1 KGHSH and CDR2 LQKENI. The CDR3 extends over 15 amino acids. V was clipped by 0 bases and J by 4 bases, with 10 bases between them. The CDR3 sequence is CASSPPPGLGNTIYF. The DNA for the CDR3 is TGTGCCAGCTCACCACCGCCCGGGCTCGGAAACACCATATATTTT.

This clone was seen only a few times. V gene TRBV11-2 combines with J gene TRBJ2-7, with 7 bases that match TRBD1. Germline V gene data show CDR1 as SGHAT and CDR2 as FQNNGV. Trimming at V came to 6 bases and at J to 3 bases, leaving 11 bases not matched to a gene. The CDR3 is 15 amino acids. The CDR3 reads CASRQPRDRIYEQYF. For the CDR3, the DNA is TGTGCCAGCAGGCAACCCCGGGACAGAATCTACGAGCAGTACTTC.

The chain carries TRBV6-5 and TRBJ2-1; 10 bases match TRBD2. Trimming cost V 1 base and J 9 bases; bases outside gene matches: 3. CDR1 is MNHEY and CDR2 is SVGAGI in the germline V gene. This CDR3 is built from 14 residues. The CDR3 nucleotides read TGTGCCAGCAGTTACTTAGCGGGGGGAACTGAGCAGTTCTTC. It codes for CASSYLAGGTEQFF.

The chain uses TRBV9 and TRBJ2-7; TRBD2 matches 9 bases. V was clipped by 0 bases and J by 1 base; unmatched bases: 5. This CDR3 is 16 amino acids long. The germline V gene encodes CDR1 SGDLS and CDR2 YYNGEE. The CDR3 DNA reads as TGTGCCAGCAGCGTAGCGGGGCTAGCGGGATCCTACGAGCAGTACTTC. Protein: CASSVAGLAGSYEQYF. Full variable domain (rest looked up from reference TRBV9 and TRBJ2-7): DSGVTQTPKHLITATGQRVTLRCSPRSGDLSVYWYQQSLDQGLQFLIQYYNGEERAKGNILERFSAQQFPDLHSELNLSSLELGDSALYFCASSVAGLAGSYEQYFGPGTRLTVT.

This clone was counted only a few times. This chain's CDR3 is CASSAGTGGFSNYGYTF. In DNA form, the CDR3 reads TGTGCCAGCAGTGCCGGGACAGGGGGCTTCTCTAACTATGGCTACACCTTC. The gene calls are TRBV6-1 and TRBJ1-2; 12 positions agree with TRBD1. Trimming removed 4 bases from V and 0 bases from J; junction bases left unmatched: 6. The CDR3 runs to 17 residues. Germline CDR1 and CDR2: MNHNS and SASEGT.

This clone was observed a few times. The chain has TRBV21-1 and TRBJ2-7; the table calls TRBD1, which could not be checked here. TRBV21-1 is designated a pseudogene. The CDR3 has 15 residues. The CDR3 coding sequence is TGTGCCAGCAGCAAACGGGACAGGTCCTCCTACGAGCAGTACTTC. Amino acid sequence: CASSKRDRSSYEQYF.

The CDR3 nucleotides read TGTGCCAGCAGCTTGGGGGTAACAGTTAACTATGGCTACACCTTC. Protein: CASSLGVTVNYGYTF. This sequence joins TRBV5-6 and TRBJ1-2, with no clear D. The CDR3 has 15 residues. The V and J ends lost 0 bases and 1 base respectively, with 10 bases between them. Germline loops: CDR1 SGHDT, CDR2 YYEEEE.

This sequence joins TRBV6-6 and TRBJ1-5; unclear D gene. Germline CDR1 reads MNHNY; CDR2 reads SVGAGI (reference sequence). Trimming left V 4 bases short and J 0 bases short, with 10 bases between. The CDR3 consists of 15 residues. CDR3 protein: CASSLVLDSNQPQHF. The CDR3, as DNA: TGTGCCAGCAGTTTGGTGTTAGATAGCAATCAGCCCCAGCATTTT.

The J gene is TRBJ1-1, the V gene TRBV2; D is undetermined. The length of the CDR3 is 15 residues. V was shortened by 2 bases and J by 2 bases, with 12 bases between the two germline ends. The V gene's germline CDR1 is SNHLY and CDR2 FYNNEI. The CDR3 here is CASSEKAGPNTEAFF. The CDR3 region has the DNA TGTGCCAGCAGTGAAAAGGCAGGCCCTAACACTGAAGCTTTCTTT.

This clone came up once. The V and J genes are TRBV29-1 and TRBJ2-7, with no clear D. V lost 4 bases, J lost 3 bases, and 4 bases lay in between. CDR1 is SQVTM and CDR2 is ANQGSEA in the germline V gene. The CDR3 sequence is 10 residues long. CDR3 protein: CSVVVYEQYF. CDR3 nucleotide sequence: TGCAGCGTTGTAGTCTACGAGCAGTACTTC.